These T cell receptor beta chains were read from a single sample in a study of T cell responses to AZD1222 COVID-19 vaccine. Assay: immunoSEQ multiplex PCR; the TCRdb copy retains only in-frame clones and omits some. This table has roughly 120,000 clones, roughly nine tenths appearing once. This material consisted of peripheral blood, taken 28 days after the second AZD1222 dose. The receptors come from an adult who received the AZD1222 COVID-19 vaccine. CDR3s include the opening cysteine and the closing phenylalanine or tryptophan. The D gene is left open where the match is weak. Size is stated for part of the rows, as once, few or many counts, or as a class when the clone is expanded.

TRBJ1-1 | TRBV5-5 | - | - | TGTGCCAGCGATCGGGGGAGGGCGAACTTAGAAGCTTTCTTT | CASDRGRANLEAFF
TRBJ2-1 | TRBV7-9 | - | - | TGTGCCAGCAGCTTCGACCCGAGCAATGAGCAGTTCTTC | CASSFDPSNEQFF
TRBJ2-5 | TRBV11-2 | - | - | TGTGCCAGCAGCTTAGAAACAGGGAGGGGCAAAGAGACCCAGTACTTC | CASSLETGRGKETQYF
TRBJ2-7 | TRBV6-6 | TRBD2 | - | TGTGCCAGCAGTTACTCGACAGCGGGGTACGAGCAGTACTTC | CASSYSTAGYEQYF
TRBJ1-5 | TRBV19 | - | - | TGTGCCAGTAGCGCCTATAGCAATCAGCCCCAGCATTTT | CASSAYSNQPQHF
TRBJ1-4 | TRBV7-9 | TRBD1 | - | TGTGCCAGCAGCCCCCTCAGACAGGGGAATGAAAAACTGTTTTTT | CASSPLRQGNEKLFF
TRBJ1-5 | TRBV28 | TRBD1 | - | TGTGCCAGCAGTTGGCGATTTGACAGGGCCAATCAGCCCCAGCATTTT | CASSWRFDRANQPQHF
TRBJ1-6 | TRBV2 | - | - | TGTGCCAGCAGCCACCGCCCAGGGTCACCCCTCCACTTT | CASSHRPGSPLHF
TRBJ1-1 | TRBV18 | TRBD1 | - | TGTGCCAGCTCACCGTCCCAGGGGGTGGGCACTGAAGCTTTCTTT | CASSPSQGVGTEAFF
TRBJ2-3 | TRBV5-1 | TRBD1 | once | TGCGCCAGCAGCTTGGAGGGGGCCCGCACAGATACGCAGTATTTT | CASSLEGARTDTQYF
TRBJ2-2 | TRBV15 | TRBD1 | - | TGTGCCACCAGCGGAGGACAGGGGGACACCGGGGAGCTGTTTTTT | CATSGGQGDTGELFF
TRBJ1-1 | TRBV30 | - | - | TGTGCCGGGGGAGGACGCTCGGGAACTGAAGCTTTCTTT | CAGGGRSGTEAFF
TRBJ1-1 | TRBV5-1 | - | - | TGCGCCAGCATCCCGGAGACGGCTATGAACACTGAAGCTTTCTTT | CASIPETAMNTEAFF
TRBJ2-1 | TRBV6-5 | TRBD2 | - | TGTGCCAGCAGTTACCGGCCTAGCGGATACAATGAGCAGTTCTTC | CASSYRPSGYNEQFF
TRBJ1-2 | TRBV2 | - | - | TGTGCCAGCATTTGGGGGGGCTTTCGCTATGGCTACACCTTC | CASIWGGFRYGYTF
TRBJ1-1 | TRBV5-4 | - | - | TGTGCCAGCAGCATGTTCACAGGAATCCCGGACACTGAAGCTTTCTTT | CASSMFTGIPDTEAFF
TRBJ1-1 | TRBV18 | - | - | TGTGCCAGCTCCCAAAAAGCACAGATGAACACTGAAGCTTTCTTT | CASSQKAQMNTEAFF
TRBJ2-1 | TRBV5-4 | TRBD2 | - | TGTGCCAGCAGCCTTTCTTATAGCGGGCGGGGCAATGAGCAGTTCTTC | CASSLSYSGRGNEQFF
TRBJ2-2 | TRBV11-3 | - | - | TGTGCCAGCAGCTCCCACCGGGAGAACACCGGGGAGCTGTTTTTT | CASSSHRENTGELFF
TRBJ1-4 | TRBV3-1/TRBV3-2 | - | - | TGTGCCAGCAGCTCCCCAGGGTTCGGAAAACTGTTTTTT | CASSSPGFGKLFF
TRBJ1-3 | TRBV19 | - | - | TGTGCCAGTAGAGAGGGGAGGGGGACTGGAAACACCATATATTTT | CASREGRGTGNTIYF
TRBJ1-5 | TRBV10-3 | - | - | TGTGCCATCAGTGAGTCGGCGGGGAGTGGGCGCAATCAGCCCCAGCATTTT | CAISESAGSGRNQPQHF
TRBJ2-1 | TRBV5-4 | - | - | TGTGCCAGCAGCTTGGGGGGGTCGTACAATGAGCAGTTCTTC | CASSLGGSYNEQFF